This T cell receptor beta chain was identified during a study of Graves' ophthalmopathy and Graves' hyperthyroidism. Findings and limits, study-wide: Stable hyperthyroidism and ophthalmopathy were told apart by a 13-signature model, which achieved around 88% sensitivity and approximately 82% specificity.

The TCR beta CDR3 regions underwent amplification from RNA transcripts. The workflow started with a first-round RT-PCR run with HTBI primers and then moved on to a second-round multiplex PCR. TCRdb re-called the multiplex PCR reads through MiXCR, storing one row per CDR3 protein. This sample carries around 1,200,000 distinct CDR3 sequences, about 35% of them seen once, and the ten largest clones take around 10%. With respect to this clonotype: What it recognizes is unknown.

Germline CDR1 is DFQATT and CDR2 is SNEGSKA (reference sequence). The CDR3 is 13 amino acids. Trimming cost V 4 bases and J 7 bases; bases outside gene matches: 5. The V gene is TRBV20-1, the J gene TRBJ1-2; 11 bases line up with TRBD1. The receptor comes from an adult man with Graves' hyperthyroidism. The sample consisted of peripheral blood or thyroid tissue (not recorded which). CDR3 in amino acids: CSATDRGLGGYTF. The CDR3, as DNA: TGCAGTGCTACGGACAGGGGGCTCGGTGGCTACACCTTC.